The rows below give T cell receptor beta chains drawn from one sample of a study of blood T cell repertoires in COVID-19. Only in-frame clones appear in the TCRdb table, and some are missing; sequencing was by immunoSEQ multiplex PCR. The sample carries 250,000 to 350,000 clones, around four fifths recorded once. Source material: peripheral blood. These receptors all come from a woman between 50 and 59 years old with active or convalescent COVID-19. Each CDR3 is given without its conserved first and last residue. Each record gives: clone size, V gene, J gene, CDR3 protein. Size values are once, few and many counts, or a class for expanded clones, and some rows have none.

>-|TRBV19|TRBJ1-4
ASGAPGGVGEKLF
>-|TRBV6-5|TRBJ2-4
ASSSSGVAKNIQY
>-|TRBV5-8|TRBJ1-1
ASSLGGLGYTEAF
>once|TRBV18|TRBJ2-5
ASSPPATGVRTQY
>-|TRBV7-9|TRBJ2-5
ASSLGAIQETQY
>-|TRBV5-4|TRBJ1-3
ASSLGSTRLGAGNTIY
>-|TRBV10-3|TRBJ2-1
AISGDNEQF
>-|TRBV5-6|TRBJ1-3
ASSNGAGASGNTIY
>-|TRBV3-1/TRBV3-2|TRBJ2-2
ASRLRLEVGTGELF
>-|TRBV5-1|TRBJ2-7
ASSIGLAGTSYSYEQY
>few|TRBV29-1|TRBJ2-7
SAEGGPYEQY
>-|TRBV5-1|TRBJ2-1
ASSAWDRSSYNEQF
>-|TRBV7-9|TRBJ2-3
ASSPRDRSSTDTQY
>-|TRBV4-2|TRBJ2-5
ASSQQRESWETQY
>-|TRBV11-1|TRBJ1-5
ASSLAQNQPQH
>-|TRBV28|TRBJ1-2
ATQMEADGYT
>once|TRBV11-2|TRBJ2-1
ASSLDLPRVHNEQF
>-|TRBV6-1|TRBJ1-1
ASSEWTGTEAF
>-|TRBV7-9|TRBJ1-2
ASSQIVGLDSRYGYT
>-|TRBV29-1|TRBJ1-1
SVALQRQGESEAF
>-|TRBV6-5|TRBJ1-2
ASSYALSGENYGYT
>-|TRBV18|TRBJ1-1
ASSPLGTGDNTEAF
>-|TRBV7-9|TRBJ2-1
ASSLGTSGSTEF
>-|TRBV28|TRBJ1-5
ASWQGAGNQPQH
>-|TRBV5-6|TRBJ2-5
ASSPIPGQGKETQY
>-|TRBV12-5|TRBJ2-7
ASGLVVGQGYEQY
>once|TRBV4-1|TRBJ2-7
ASSQGDRVYEQY
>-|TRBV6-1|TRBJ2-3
ASSERSGRVTDTQY
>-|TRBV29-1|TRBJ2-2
SVTGSGNGELF
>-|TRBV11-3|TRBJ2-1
ASSPGQGSYNEQF
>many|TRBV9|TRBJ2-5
ASSVYGGIQETQY
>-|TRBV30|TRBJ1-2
AWSFTQWAGSYGYT
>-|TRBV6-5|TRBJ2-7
ASDSYSYEQY
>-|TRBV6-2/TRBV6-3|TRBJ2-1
ASSPSGVAEQF
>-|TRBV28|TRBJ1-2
ASRLTGQYGYT
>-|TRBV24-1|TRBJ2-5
ATSVIAGYQETQY
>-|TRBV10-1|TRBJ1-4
AARGGKLF
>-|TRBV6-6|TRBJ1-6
ASSYPGVGLNSPLH
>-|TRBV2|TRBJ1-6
ASSVAGGEHNSPLH
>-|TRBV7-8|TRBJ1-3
ASSLVGSSGNTIY
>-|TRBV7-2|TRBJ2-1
ASSFGWEGLLEQF
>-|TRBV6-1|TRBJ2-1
ASSEAKTGALYAFANEQF
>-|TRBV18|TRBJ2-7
ASSPSTGNYEQY
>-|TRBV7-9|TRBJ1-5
ASSPGGKKGYNQPQH
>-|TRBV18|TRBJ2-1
ASSPLLGSPNEQF
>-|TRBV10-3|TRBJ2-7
AISDSAGGYEQY
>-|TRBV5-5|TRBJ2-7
ASSLGPGQGKYEQY
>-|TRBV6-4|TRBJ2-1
ASSPMSRGVSYNEQF
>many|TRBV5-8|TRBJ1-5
ASSLTGPNQPQH
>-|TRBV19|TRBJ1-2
ASTPRSGGNYGYT
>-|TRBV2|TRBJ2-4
ASSLTSGRAINIQY
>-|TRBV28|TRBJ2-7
ASTIDLAGGYEQY
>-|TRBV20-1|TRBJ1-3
SATTGNTIY
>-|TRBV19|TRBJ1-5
ASSAADRGSRNQPQH
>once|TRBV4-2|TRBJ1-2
ASSQGSRPNYGYT
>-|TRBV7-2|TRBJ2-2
ASSLQGRRNTGELF
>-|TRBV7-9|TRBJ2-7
ASSPPWTVFPYEQY
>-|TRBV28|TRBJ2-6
ASRQGWGANVLT
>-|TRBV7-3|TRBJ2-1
ASSSLAGSSYNEQF